The 22 T cell receptor beta chains reported below all come from one sample, sequenced in a study of control samples from healthy donors and cancer patients (dated by TCRdb to 2018 to 2021). Receptors were amplified or captured by the immunoSEQ multiplex PCR assay. The source is immuneACCESS, and TCRdb retained only in-frame sequences with V and J called. Part of the clones is not carried over; for the studies checked, unresolved V genes explain less than half of this, and the remainder is unexplained. The sample table records roughly 150,000 clones; roughly 92% of these occur just once. In total, the top ten clones hold 0.68% of the sample. Sequencing input: blood. These receptors originate from a woman aged 30 to 39 in good health.

This chain connects TRBV5-1 to TRBJ2-3; possibly TRBD2 for D (5 bases). CDR1 SGHRS and CDR2 YFSETQ come from the germline V gene. V was pared by 4 bases and J by 2 bases, with 14 bases between. This CDR3 spans 15 amino acids. CDR3 DNA: TGCGCCAGCAGCACGGCCGCGGGTTCCACAGATACGCAGTATTTT. Translation gives CASSTAAGSTDTQYF.

The chain carries TRBV12-3 or TRBV12-4 and TRBJ2-2; no firm D call. There are 11 residues in the CDR3. V was clipped by 2 bases and J by 6 bases, with 1 base between them. The DNA of the CDR3 is TGTGCCAGCAGTTTACCCGGGGAGCTGTTTTTT. Its protein product is CASSLPGELFF.

This rearrangement joins TRBV30 to TRBJ1-5; D unclear. Trimming stripped 2 bases from V and 2 bases from J, with 13 bases between. The CDR3 runs to 15 residues. CDR1 is GTSNPN, CDR2 SVGIG, per germline (reference sequence). The CDR3 sequence: CAWSYTSVGNQPQHF. The CDR3 bases are TGTGCCTGGAGTTACACCAGTGTAGGCAATCAGCCCCAGCATTTT.

The DNA of the CDR3 is TGTGCCAGCAGCCCCGGTTCGGCTTTGATACTGGAGCAGTACTTC. It yields the protein CASSPGSALILEQYF. This rearrangement joins TRBV6-5 to TRBJ2-7, with no clear D. Germline assignment: CDR1 MNHEY and CDR2 SVGAGI. CDR3 length: 15 residues. V was pared by 6 bases and J by 7 bases, with 22 bases between.

The chain links TRBV10-2 to TRBJ1-6; the D gene is possibly TRBD1 (6 bases). This CDR3 contains 14 residues. Germline CDR1 is WSHSY and CDR2 is SAAADI. The ends were cut back, 7 bases at V and 5 bases at J, with 12 bases in the middle. The CDR3 here is CASTPDSDNSPLHF. In DNA form, the CDR3 reads TGCGCCAGCACCCCGGACAGTGATAATTCACCCCTCCACTTT.

The chain is built from TRBV24-1 and TRBJ1-2; 8 positions agree with TRBD1. V gave up 4 bases and J gave up 9 bases; unmatched junction bases: 12. Germline V gene data show CDR1 as KGHDR and CDR2 as SFDVKD. The CDR3 runs to 15 residues. This chain's CDR3 is CATSEAGTGFGSYTF. DNA of the CDR3: TGTGCCACCAGTGAGGCGGGGACAGGTTTCGGAAGCTACACCTTC.

The chain joins TRBV30 to TRBJ2-1; D gene uncertain. The CDR3 spans 13 residues. Between the trimmed V and J ends, which lost 3 bases and 4 bases, there was a span of 10 bases. CDR1 and CDR2 from the germline V gene are GTSNPN and SVGIG (reference sequence). The CDR3 DNA sequence: TGTGCCTGGAGCCACATGGGATACAATGAGCAGTTCTTC. This encodes CAWSHMGYNEQFF.

V gene TRBV12-3 or TRBV12-4 combines with J gene TRBJ1-1, with no clear D. CDR3 length: 13 residues. V was pared by 7 bases and J by 1 base, with 10 bases between. CDR3 nucleotides: TGTGCCAGCACCAATAATCGGAACACTGAAGCTTTCTTT. This encodes CASTNNRNTEAFF.

This clone appeared a single time. The chain links TRBV4-1 to TRBJ2-2; no clear D gene. The CDR3 has 15 residues. Per the germline V gene, CDR1 is MGHRA and CDR2 is YSYEKL. Trimming pared 4 bases from V and 7 bases from J, leaving 16 bases between. CDR3 loop: CASSPRQALVGELFF. DNA for the CDR3: TGCGCCAGCAGCCCGAGGCAGGCCCTAGTCGGGGAGCTGTTTTTT.

The chain employs TRBV15 and TRBJ1-5; D not certain. CDR3 size: 13 residues. The germline gives CDR1 LNHNV, CDR2 YYDKDF (reference sequence). V gave up 7 bases and J gave up 1 base, with 8 bases separating them. Written as DNA, the CDR3 is TGTGCCACCAACTCGGGAAGCAATCAGCCCCAGCATTTT. Amino acid sequence: CATNSGSNQPQHF.

This clone was counted a single time. The chain recombines TRBV6-6 with TRBJ2-5, with a possible D match to TRBD1 (5 bases). The germline V gene encodes CDR1 MNHNY and CDR2 SVGAGI (reference sequence). V shed 4 bases and J shed 0 bases, with 9 bases lying between them. This CDR3 spans 14 amino acids. The CDR3 DNA sequence: TGTGCCAGCAGTTCCCCAGGGTACCAAGAGACCCAGTACTTC. Protein sequence: CASSSPGYQETQYF.

CDR3 loop: CASSTGTSGRGKDTQYF. For the CDR3, the DNA is TGTGCCAGCAGCACCGGGACTAGCGGGAGAGGCAAAGATACGCAGTATTTT. The rearrangement joins TRBV9 to TRBJ2-3, with 14 bases aligning to TRBD2. This CDR3 contains 17 residues. From germline, CDR1 is SGDLS and CDR2 YYNGEE. Germline trimming cut 4 bases from V and 5 bases from J; bases unmatched to any gene: 9.

The table lists this clone with a count of one. The genes are TRBV5-6 and TRBJ2-6; unclear D gene. The CDR3 has 16 residues. Germline V gene lookup returns CDR1 SGHDT and CDR2 YYEEEE. Deletions cut 0 bases from V and 0 bases from J, with 7 bases between. The CDR3 spells CASSLGVSSGANVLTF. CDR3 in DNA: TGTGCCAGCAGCTTGGGGGTCAGCTCTGGGGCCAACGTCCTGACTTTC.

V usage is TRBV5-1 and J usage is TRBJ2-5, with 10 bases matching TRBD2. The trim removed 3 bases at V and 5 bases at J, leaving 10 bases unmatched. The CDR3 spans 16 residues. The germline V gene encodes CDR1 SGHRS and CDR2 YFSETQ. In DNA, the CDR3 is TGCGCCAGCAGCTCTGGAATAGCGGGAGGTTCGGAGACCCAGTACTTC. Protein sequence: CASSSGIAGGSETQYF.

This clone appeared a single time. This chain joins TRBV6-5 and TRBJ2-6; D is undetermined. Trimming stripped 8 bases from V and 4 bases from J, with 9 bases between. The CDR3 consists of 13 residues. Germline V gene lookup returns CDR1 MNHEY and CDR2 SVGAGI. CDR3 sequence reads: CASVRDGANVLTF. The CDR3 nucleotides are TGTGCCAGCGTGCGCGACGGGGCCAACGTCCTGACTTTC.

The V gene is TRBV11-2, the J gene TRBJ2-3, with 8 bases fitting TRBD2. V was pared by 4 bases and J by 3 bases, with 6 bases of the junction left unmatched. The CDR3 has 15 residues. CDR1 SGHAT and CDR2 FQNNGV come from the germline V gene. The CDR3 region is CASSSRASGTDTQYF. The CDR3 DNA follows: TGTGCCAGCAGCTCCCGTGCTAGCGGGACAGATACGCAGTATTTT. Variable domain in full (rest from reference TRBV11-2 and TRBJ2-3): EAGVAQSPRYKIIEKRQSVAFWCNPISGHATLYWYQQILGQGPKLLIQFQNNGVVDDSQLPKDRFSAERLKGVDSTLKIQPAKLEDSAVYLCASSSRASGTDTQYFGPGTRLTVL.

The chain links TRBV30 to TRBJ2-2, with 11 bases that match TRBD1. V trimming: 5 bases; J trimming: 7 bases; junction bases outside the gene matches: 6. This CDR3 region has 14 residues. The germline gives CDR1 GTSNPN, CDR2 SVGIG (reference sequence). CDR3: CAWGRTGGFGELFF. For the CDR3, the DNA is TGTGCCTGGGGGCGGACAGGGGGCTTCGGGGAGCTGTTTTTT.

The gene calls are TRBV7-9 and TRBJ2-1; 9 bases map to TRBD2. The CDR3 sequence is 16 residues long. CDR1 is SEHNR and CDR2 is FQNEAQ in the germline V gene (reference sequence). Trimming took 3 bases from V and 7 from J; bases not matched to a gene: 10. Here the CDR3 DNA reads TGTGCCAGCAGCTTTGTGGGTAGCGGGAGAGTGAATGAGCAGTTCTTC. Translating gives CASSFVGSGRVNEQFF. The full variable domain, rest sourced from reference TRBV7-9 and TRBJ2-1, is DTGVSQNPRHKITKRGQNVTFRCDPISEHNRLYWYRQTLGQGPEFLTYFQNEAQLEKSRLLSDRFSAERPKGSFSTLEIQRTEQGDSAMYLCASSFVGSGRVNEQFFGPGTRLTVL.

The rearrangement uses TRBV5-1 and TRBJ1-5, with D perhaps matching TRBD1 (5 bases). CDR3 length equals 15 residues. Germline values: CDR1 SGHRS, CDR2 YFSETQ. The V gene lost 2 bases and the J gene lost 3 bases, with 12 bases spanning the gap. CDR3 sequence: CASSLAGHSNQPQHF. DNA for the CDR3: TGCGCCAGCAGCTTAGCTGGACACTCCAATCAGCCCCAGCATTTT.

The rearrangement uses TRBV6-2 or TRBV6-3 and TRBJ1-5, with unresolved D. Germline V gene sequence: CDR1 MNHEY, CDR2 SVGEGT. Trimming stripped 1 base from V and 0 bases from J, with 7 bases between. CDR3 size: 15 residues. The CDR3 protein is CASSYLVDSNQPQHF. The CDR3 DNA reads as TGTGCCAGCAGTTACTTGGTGGATAGCAATCAGCCCCAGCATTTT.

The chain recombines TRBV6-6 with TRBJ1-6, with 7 bases lining up with TRBD1. The length of the CDR3 is 13 residues. Germline V gives CDR1 MNHNY, CDR2 SVGAGI (reference sequence). Losses at the gene ends were 8 bases for V and 7 bases for J; bases not matched to a gene: 5. The CDR3 region has the DNA TGTGCCAGCGGAGGACAGGCCAATTCACCCCTCCACTTT. Amino acid sequence: CASGGQANSPLHF.

This chain joins TRBV6-1 and TRBJ2-1; 8 bases match TRBD2. The germline V gene encodes CDR1 MNHNS and CDR2 SASEGT. V gave up 3 bases and J gave up 7 bases; unmatched junction bases: 11. The CDR3 contains 16 residues. The DNA for the CDR3 is TGTGCCAGCAGTGAGTCGTCAGCGGGAGTGAGGAATGAGCAGTTCTTC. It is translated as CASSESSAGVRNEQFF.